Following are 20 T cell receptor beta chains from one sample sequenced in a study of read filtering for tumor transcriptome and immune sequencing. From approximately 400 ng of RNA, a library with molecular barcoded alpha/delta and beta/gamma adaptors was made. TCRdb itself ran the reads through MiXCR, one entry per CDR3 protein. The repertoire holds under 50,000 distinct CDR3 sequences, with roughly an eighth as singletons. Sequences were obtained from a population of CD138-negative cells sorted from bone marrow. Every receptor here comes from a donor at least 40 years old with multiple myeloma.

This clonotype was counted ten times or more. The genes are TRBV4-3 and TRBJ2-1; D remains unclear. The CDR3 is made up of 12 amino acids. CDR1 and CDR2 from the germline V gene are LGHNA and YSLEER. Trimming removed 2 bases at V and 10 bases at J, with 9 bases between. The CDR3 protein is CASSQLTGEQFF. The CDR3 region has the DNA TGCGCCAGCAGCCAATTAACCGGCGAGCAGTTCTTC.

Remarks on this clonotype: Since the CDR3 does not end with the conserved phenylalanine or tryptophan, this likely comes from a read error. The V and J genes are TRBV15 and TRBJ2-7, with D possibly called TRBD1 or TRBD2 (5 bases each). This CDR3 contains 14 residues. Germline CDR1 and CDR2: LNHNV and YYDKDF (reference sequence). V was pared by 5 bases and J by 2 bases, with 13 bases between. The chain's CDR3 is CATSERDGPYEQYL. The CDR3 DNA is TGTGCCACCAGCGAACGGGACGGACCCTACGAGCAGTACCTC.

In the case of this clonotype: A read error may explain this, as a much larger clone is one base away. The J gene is TRBJ1-1, the V gene TRBV11-2; weak D call: TRBD1 (5 bases). Germline values: CDR1 SGHAT, CDR2 FQNNGV. The CDR3 extends over 13 amino acids. The CDR3, as DNA: TGTGCCAGCAGCCCCGACAGCGACACTGGAGCTTTCTTT. Its protein is CASSPDSDTGAFF.

There are a few counts of this clonotype. Only one base separates this from a far larger clonotype, so it likely reflects a read error. The CDR3 nucleotides are TGTGCCGGCAGTTACAGGCGGGGGGACTACGAGCAGTACTTC. It specifies CAGSYRRGDYEQYF. The V and J genes are TRBV6-1 and TRBJ2-7, with 8 bases that match TRBD2. Germline V gene lookup returns CDR1 MNHNS and CDR2 SASEGT. The CDR3 has 14 amino acids.

This clonotype was observed at least ten times. J is TRBJ2-7 and V is TRBV6-5; D tentatively fits TRBD1 or TRBD2 (5 bases each). Trimming pared 6 bases from V and 4 bases from J, leaving 13 bases between. CDR1 MNHEY and CDR2 SVGAGI come from the germline V gene. The CDR3 length is 13 residues. The DNA for the CDR3 is TGTGCCAGCAGCCCGGGACGGCTTTACGAGCAGTACTTC. This sequence encodes CASSPGRLYEQYF.

This clonotype was recorded at least ten times. The rearrangement joins TRBV10-3 to TRBJ2-1; a possible D gene is TRBD2 (6 bases). Trimming took 0 bases from V and 5 from J, leaving 11 bases between them. The CDR3 is made up of 15 amino acids. In germline, CDR1 is ENHRY, CDR2 SYGVKD. The CDR3 spells CAISESGGANNEQFF. The CDR3 DNA sequence: TGTGCCATCAGTGAGTCTGGCGGGGCCAACAATGAGCAGTTCTTC.

This clonotype has at least ten counts. This rearrangement joins TRBV20-1 to TRBJ2-5; 13 bases align to TRBD2. CDR1 is DFQATT and CDR2 is SNEGSKA in the germline V gene (reference sequence). The CDR3 runs to 14 residues. Trimming cost V 5 bases and J 4 bases; bases outside gene matches: 4. In DNA, the CDR3 is TGCAGTGCTCGGACTAGCGGGAGAGGAGAGACCCAGTACTTC. Its translation is CSARTSGRGETQYF.

This clonotype was counted at least ten times. The chain joins TRBV7-9 to TRBJ2-3; the match to TRBD2 covers 9 bases. In germline, CDR1 is SEHNR, CDR2 FQNEAQ (reference sequence). CDR3 length equals 15 residues. J was trimmed by 6 bases and V by 2 bases; bases with no gene match: 6. CDR3 loop: CASSLLVAGVDTQYF. CDR3 bases: TGTGCCAGCAGCTTACTAGTAGCGGGAGTGGATACGCAGTATTTT.

This clonotype occurred many times. The chain uses TRBV4-3 and TRBJ2-7; D is ambiguous. The CDR3 spans 15 residues. Germline values: CDR1 LGHNA, CDR2 YSLEER. V lost 0 bases and J lost 4, with 13 bases in between. The CDR3 spells CASSQESTEDYEQYF. CDR3 sequence (DNA): TGCGCCAGCAGCCAAGAGTCTACAGAGGATTACGAGCAGTACTTC.

This clonotype was detected many times. This sequence joins TRBV7-9 and TRBJ2-7, with a possible D match to TRBD2 (6 bases). In germline, CDR1 is SEHNR, CDR2 FQNEAQ (reference sequence). Trimming pared 6 bases from V and 2 bases from J, leaving 14 bases between. The CDR3 consists of 14 residues. The CDR3 DNA is TGTGCCAGCAGGTCAAGCGGGTCGACCTACGAGCAGTACTTC. Residues: CASRSSGSTYEQYF.

Details on this clonotype: Since no conserved phenylalanine or tryptophan closes the CDR3, a read error is the likely cause. Because the CDR3's place on the DNA is in doubt, the DNA is left out and the CDR3 is given as listed by TCRdb. The chain joins TRBV24-1 to TRBJ2-1; no DNA check was done on the table's D call, TRBD1. The length of the CDR3 is 15 amino acids, counting both ends. The germline V gene has CDR1 KGHDR and CDR2 SFDVKD. The CDR3 sequence is CATSALTQGLGERFL.

This clonotype came up many times. The V and J genes are TRBV2 and TRBJ1-1, with 7 positions matching TRBD1. After removal of 4 bases from V and 1 base from J, the junction contained 12 bases not matched to a gene. The CDR3 is 17 amino acids. Germline V gene lookup returns CDR1 SNHLY and CDR2 FYNNEI. The CDR3 sequence: CASSGTGLGLGNTEAFF. CDR3 DNA: TGTGCCAGCAGTGGGACAGGCCTCGGACTTGGGAACACTGAAGCTTTCTTT.

This clonotype has ten or more counts. The rearrangement links TRBV19 to TRBJ2-6; no clear D gene. Trimming removed 6 bases at V and 1 base at J, with 4 bases between. Germline loops: CDR1 LNHDA, CDR2 SQIVND (reference sequence). This CDR3 has 13 amino acids. CDR3 residues: CASRWSGANVLTF. The DNA for the CDR3 is TGTGCCAGTAGGTGGTCTGGGGCCAACGTCCTGACTTTC.

In this sample, this clonotype turned up many times. V usage is TRBV29-1 and J usage is TRBJ2-2; perhaps TRBD1 as D (6 bases). V lost 5 bases, J lost 4 bases, and 11 bases lay in between. Germline CDR1 reads SQVTM; CDR2 reads ANQGSEA. The CDR3 contains 13 residues. The CDR3 reads CSVNRVGTGELFF. The CDR3 DNA is TGCAGCGTTAACAGGGTGGGCACCGGGGAGCTGTTTTTT.

As regards this clonotype: With a much larger clone just one base away, this may be a read error. The chain combines TRBV10-2 with TRBJ2-2, with a weak D call TRBD1 (6 bases). Per germline, CDR1 WSHSY and CDR2 SAAADI. The length of the CDR3 is 14 residues. The CDR3 bases are TGCGCCAGCATTGGACAGATAAGTACCGGGGAGCTGTCTTTT. Translating it yields CASIGQISTGELSF.

On this clonotype: Given the absence of the conserved phenylalanine or tryptophan at the CDR3 end, a read error is likely. V usage is TRBV28 and J usage is TRBJ2-1, with 9 bases fitting TRBD2. The germline CDR1 and CDR2 sequences are MDHEN and SYDVKM. The CDR3 length is 14 residues. V gave up 3 bases and J gave up 4 bases; unmatched junction bases: 1. CDR3 in amino acids: CASSFLAGYNEQFY. Here the CDR3 DNA reads TGTGCCAGCAGTTTTCTAGCGGGGTACAATGAGCAGTTCTAC.

This clonotype was seen a handful of times. Being one base from a much bigger clone, this may be a read error. CDR3: CSPYGREETQHF. The CDR3 DNA follows: TGCAGCCCATACGGACGGGAAGAGACCCAGCACTTC. The V call is TRBV29-1, the J call TRBJ2-5; D might be TRBD2 (5 bases). Germline CDR1 reads SQVTM; CDR2 reads ANQGSEA. The CDR3 is made up of 12 amino acids. Full variable domain (remainder filled in from reference TRBV29-1 and TRBJ2-5): SAVISQKPSRDICQRGTSLTIQCQVDSQVTMMFWYRQQPGQSLTLIATANQGSEATYESGFVIDKFPISRPNLTFSTLTVSNMSPEDSSIYLCSPYGREETQHFGPGTRLLVL.

This clonotype showed up just once. This likely stems from a read error, as it lies one base from a far larger clone. The chain links TRBV29-1 to TRBJ1-6, with D unclear. The tail of the sequence fits TRBJ1-1 better, so the J call may be wrong. This CDR3 contains 11 residues. The germline gives CDR1 SQVTM, CDR2 ANQGSEA. In nucleotides, the CDR3 is TGCAGCTCACGGGATGATCTTGGAGCTTTCTTT. Its protein is CSSRDDLGAFF.

This clonotype has a handful of counts. The chain has TRBV28 and TRBJ2-3, with 10 bases identical to TRBD2. CDR1 is MDHEN and CDR2 is SYDVKM in the germline V gene. The CDR3 is made up of 15 amino acids. V shed 6 bases and J 2 bases; nucleotides not matched to a gene: 5. CDR3 residues: CASSPGLAVTDTQYF. For the CDR3, the DNA is TGTGCCAGCAGCCCCGGACTAGCGGTCACAGATACGCAGTATTTT.

This clonotype has ten or more counts. The V gene is TRBV7-9, the J gene TRBJ2-7, with D perhaps matching TRBD1 or TRBD2 (5 bases each). Between the trimmed V and J ends, which lost 6 bases and 2 bases, there was a span of 11 bases. CDR3 length: 13 amino acids. Germline loops: CDR1 SEHNR, CDR2 FQNEAQ (reference sequence). The DNA for the CDR3 is TGTGCCAGCAGTGGGGACCCAACCTACGAGCAGTACTTC. Encoded protein: CASSGDPTYEQYF.